These T cell receptor beta chains were read from a single sample in a study of CD8+ T cells in alopecia areata. The protocol was immunoSEQ multiplex PCR, while the TCRdb copy is restricted to in-frame clones and leaves out a portion. The sample shows 150,000 to 200,000 clones, 58% of them seen only once. The sample in question was CD8+ T cells sorted from blood, obtained at week 24, from a patient treated with tofacitinib. These receptors all come from a human donor with alopecia areata. Each CDR3 is given with its conserved first and last residue. A D gene is named only where the DNA matches it firmly. Clone size, where shown, is once, few, many, or a class for clones that have expanded.

TRBJ2-6,-,TRBV2,-,CASSEGRTGANVLTF,TGTGCCAGCAGTGAAGGTCGGACTGGGGCCAACGTCCTGACTTTC
TRBJ2-5,TRBD1,TRBV27,-,CASSLGDRETQYF,TGTGCCAGCAGTTTAGGGGACAGGGAGACCCAGTACTTC
TRBJ1-5,-,TRBV15,-,CATSRDYGGVPQHF,TGTGCCACCAGCAGAGATTACGGAGGGGTGCCCCAGCATTTT
TRBJ2-1,-,TRBV5-4,-,CASSFLEQFF,TGTGCCAGCAGCTTTTTAGAGCAGTTCTTC
TRBJ2-1,TRBD2,TRBV2,-,CASSKLAGGYNEQFF,TGTGCCAGCAGCAAACTAGCGGGGGGGTACAATGAGCAGTTCTTC
TRBJ2-2,-,TRBV29-1,few,CSVPSDTGELFF,TGCAGCGTCCCATCAGACACCGGGGAGCTGTTTTTT
TRBJ2-3,TRBD1,TRBV4-1,few,CASTPGQGSTDTQYF,TGCGCCAGCACCCCGGGACAGGGTAGCACAGATACGCAGTATTTT
TRBJ2-3,TRBD2,TRBV29-1,-,CSVLRLAGKITDTQYF,TGCAGCGTTCTAAGACTAGCGGGGAAAATCACAGATACGCAGTATTTT
TRBJ1-5,-,TRBV10-2,large,CASTQGSNQPQHF,TGCGCCAGCACACAAGGAAGCAATCAGCCCCAGCATTTT
TRBJ1-1,-,TRBV4-1,-,CASSHTEGDTEAFF,TGCGCCAGCAGCCACACAGAGGGAGACACTGAAGCTTTCTTT
TRBJ1-6,-,TRBV27,-,CASSLGYNSPLHF,TGTGCCAGCAGTTTAGGGTATAATTCACCCCTCCACTTT
TRBJ2-7,TRBD1,TRBV19,-,CASSETGANEQYF,TGTGCCAGTAGTGAAACAGGGGCCAACGAGCAGTACTTC
TRBJ1-2,TRBD1,TRBV6-5,-,CASSPDRGPHGYTF,TGTGCCAGCAGTCCCGACAGGGGACCCCATGGCTACACCTTC
TRBJ2-3,-,TRBV20-1,-,CSARFSDTQYF,TGCAGTGCTAGATTTAGTGATACGCAGTATTTT
TRBJ2-7,-,TRBV4-1,-,CASSPSGTSYEQYF,TGCGCCAGCAGCCCCTCGGGCACCTCCTACGAGCAGTACTTC
TRBJ1-1,-,TRBV11-2,few,CASSLGTEAFF,TGTGCCAGCAGCTTAGGGACTGAAGCTTTCTTT
TRBJ2-7,-,TRBV13,-,CASSPLGWAEQYF,TGTGCCAGCAGCCCTCTCGGGTGGGCCGAGCAGTACTTC
TRBJ2-1,-,TRBV29-1,-,CSVDERSSYNEQFF,TGCAGCGTTGACGAGCGGAGCTCCTACAATGAGCAGTTCTTC
TRBJ2-5,TRBD1,TRBV10-3,few,CAISEGARGQEETQYF,TGTGCCATCAGTGAAGGGGCCAGGGGGCAAGAAGAGACCCAGTACTTC
TRBJ2-3,-,TRBV6-5,-,CASSYSEVLGTDTQYF,TGTGCCAGCAGTTACTCGGAGGTTCTTGGCACAGATACGCAGTATTTT
TRBJ2-2,TRBD1,TRBV30,few,CAWATGTGELFF,TGTGCCTGGGCGACAGGGACCGGGGAGCTGTTTTTT
TRBJ1-6,TRBD1,TRBV11-1,-,CASSFRQGRPPLHF,TGTGCCAGCAGCTTCAGACAGGGTAGACCACCCCTCCACTTT
TRBJ1-1,TRBD1,TRBV30,-,CAWSGVRGRGLMNTEAFF,TGTGCCTGGAGTGGCGTCAGGGGGCGCGGGCTCATGAACACTGAAGCTTTCTTT
TRBJ1-6,TRBD1,TRBV9,few,CASRTGDSPLHF,TGTGCCAGCAGGACAGGGGACTCACCCCTCCACTTT
TRBJ2-7,-,TRBV7-8,-,CASSLTINEQYF,TGTGCCAGCAGCCTCACAATTAACGAGCAGTACTTC
TRBJ2-7,-,TRBV19,-,CASSIGRKSYEQYF,TGTGCCAGTAGTATTGGACGGAAAAGCTACGAGCAGTACTTC
TRBJ1-5,-,TRBV27,-,CASSPGARQPQHF,TGTGCCAGCAGCCCAGGGGCAAGGCAGCCCCAGCATTTT
TRBJ2-3,-,TRBV4-1,-,CASSRNTDTQYF,TGCGCCAGCAGCCGTAACACAGATACGCAGTATTTT
TRBJ1-5,-,TRBV6-5,-,CASTQGNNQPQHF,TGTGCCAGCACCCAGGGAAACAATCAGCCCCAGCATTTT
TRBJ2-1,TRBD2,TRBV5-6,few,CASSGTGTSGGRDEQFF,TGTGCCAGCAGCGGGACCGGGACTAGCGGGGGCCGGGATGAGCAGTTCTTC
TRBJ2-2,-,TRBV4-1,-,CASSQAQLTGELFF,TGCGCCAGCAGCCAAGCCCAACTAACCGGGGAGCTGTTTTTT
TRBJ1-1,-,TRBV27,-,CASSLSLSGGAEAFF,TGTGCCAGCAGTTTATCCCTATCCGGGGGGGCTGAAGCTTTCTTT
TRBJ1-2,-,TRBV29-1,-,CSVPGRNYGYTF,TGCAGCGTTCCAGGGCGAAACTATGGCTACACCTTC
TRBJ2-1,-,TRBV7-6,-,CASSLGSYNEQFF,TGTGCCAGCAGCTTAGGGTCTTACAATGAGCAGTTCTTC
TRBJ1-5,-,TRBV5-1,few,CASSLAFTESNQPQHF,TGCGCCAGCAGCTTGGCATTTACAGAAAGCAATCAGCCCCAGCATTTT
TRBJ2-7,-,TRBV5-1,-,CASSPTDSGEQYF,TGCGCCAGCAGCCCAACGGACAGCGGGGAGCAGTACTTC
TRBJ2-7,-,TRBV18,-,CASSPLDNDSYEQYF,TGTGCCAGCTCACCACTGGACAATGATTCCTACGAGCAGTACTTC
TRBJ2-5,TRBD1,TRBV27,-,CASSLGPGGDETQYF,TGTGCCAGCAGTTTAGGGCCAGGGGGCGACGAGACCCAGTACTTC
TRBJ2-3,-,TRBV5-1,-,CASSLVPATDTQYF,TGCGCCAGCAGCTTAGTCCCCGCCACAGATACGCAGTATTTT
TRBJ2-3,-,TRBV5-6,-,CASSPRRSTDTQYF,TGTGCCAGCAGCCCCCGCAGGAGCACAGATACGCAGTATTTT
TRBJ1-2,-,TRBV5-1,-,CASSGRDYGYTF,TGCGCCAGCAGTGGACGGGACTATGGCTACACCTTC
TRBJ1-1,-,TRBV5-5,few,CASSLDRWNTEAFF,TGTGCCAGCAGCTTGGACCGGTGGAACACTGAAGCTTTCTTT
TRBJ2-1,TRBD2,TRBV29-1,-,CSAETTSGSYEQFF,TGCAGCGCCGAGACAACTAGCGGGTCCTATGAGCAGTTCTTC
TRBJ1-2,-,TRBV6-5,-,CASSISGGQWYTF,TGTGCCAGCAGTATATCCGGGGGCCAGTGGTACACCTTC
TRBJ2-1,TRBD1,TRBV30,few,CAWSAGTGRTNEQFF,TGTGCCTGGAGTGCCGGGACAGGTAGGACCAATGAGCAGTTCTTC
TRBJ2-2,-,TRBV6-5,-,CASSWGHFSTGELFF,TGTGCCAGCAGTTGGGGGCACTTTTCTACCGGGGAGCTGTTTTTT
TRBJ2-3,-,TRBV4-2,few,CASSLPRTDTQYF,TGTGCCAGCAGCCTACCCCGCACAGATACGCAGTATTTT
TRBJ2-2,-,TRBV6-1,once,CASSPPNTGELFF,TGTGCCAGCAGCCCCCCGAACACCGGGGAGCTGTTTTTT
TRBJ2-1,TRBD2,TRBV7-3,few,CASSLGVRVSGGDEQFF,TGTGCCAGCAGCTTAGGGGTGAGGGTTAGCGGGGGCGATGAGCAGTTCTTC
TRBJ2-7,-,TRBV29-1,few,CSVGTGGRTGEQYF,TGCAGCGTAGGAACGGGGGGCAGGACTGGCGAGCAGTACTTC
TRBJ2-7,TRBD1,TRBV2,-,CASRETGNYEQYF,TGTGCCAGCAGGGAGACAGGGAACTACGAGCAGTACTTC
TRBJ1-5,-,TRBV2,-,CASSEFTGREPQHF,TGTGCCAGCAGTGAGTTCACAGGGCGGGAGCCCCAGCATTTT
TRBJ1-6,-,TRBV7-9,-,CASSPEQGLASPLHF,TGTGCCAGCAGCCCTGAACAGGGATTGGCTTCACCCCTCCACTTT